The 8 T cell receptor beta chains below were found in one sample sequenced in a study of blood T cells in healthy people across ages. Next came a second PCR, run for about 6 to 12 cycles, which used a sample-barcoded 5' primer along with a J-beta primer mix. Each CDR3 protein is one row after TCRdb ran MiXCR on the 5' RACE reads. The sample has approximately 810,000 distinct CDR3 sequences, 25% to 35% seen once; the top ten hold approximately 15%. Specimen: blood. The source of these receptors is a woman older than 75 in good health.

This clonotype was observed at least ten times. The gene calls are TRBV20-1 and TRBJ2-1, with D possibly TRBD1 on 5 matching bases. This CDR3 is built from 15 residues. V lost 3 bases, J lost 3 bases, and 15 bases lay in between. Germline V gene data show CDR1 as DFQATT and CDR2 as SNEGSKA (reference sequence). The CDR3 spells CSASVPGINYNEQFF. The CDR3 DNA reads as TGCAGTGCTAGCGTTCCAGGGATAAACTACAATGAGCAGTTCTTC.

This clonotype was counted ten times or more. The rearrangement links TRBV4-3 to TRBJ2-3, with D possibly being TRBD1 or TRBD2 (6 bases each). Per germline, CDR1 LGHNA and CDR2 YSLEER. V was shortened by 6 bases and J by 3 bases, with 22 bases between the two germline ends. The CDR3 spans 17 residues. CDR3 amino acids: CASRRGNGGGRTDTQYF. DNA for the CDR3: TGCGCCAGCAGAAGGGGGAATGGAGGGGGTCGGACAGATACGCAGTATTTT.

There are many counts of this clonotype. The chain joins TRBV6-5 to TRBJ2-6; D possibly matches TRBD1 or TRBD2 (6 bases each). The CDR3 spans 18 residues. V was shortened by 1 base and J by 1 base, with 14 bases between the two germline ends. Germline V gene data show CDR1 as MNHEY and CDR2 as SVGAGI. The CDR3 DNA reads TGTGCCAGCAGTTACTACTTCGGGGGCTCATCTGGGGCCAACGTCCTGACTTTC. It yields the protein CASSYYFGGSSGANVLTF.

The chain couples TRBV7-3 to TRBJ2-1, with 13 positions matching TRBD2. Germline V gene data show CDR1 as SGHTA and CDR2 as FQGTGA. The CDR3 is 18 amino acids. Trimming cost V 3 bases and J 8 bases; bases outside gene matches: 13. CDR3 sequence reads: CASSLGISGTSGADEQFF. The CDR3 DNA reads TGTGCCAGCAGCTTGGGAATTTCCGGGACTAGCGGGGCAGATGAGCAGTTCTTC. The variable domain in full, with the rest retrieved from reference TRBV7-3 and TRBJ2-1, is GAGVSQTPSNKVTEKGKYVELRCDPISGHTALYWYRQSLGQGPEFLIYFQGTGAADDSGLPNDRFFAVRPEGSVSTLKIQRTERGDSAVYLCASSLGISGTSGADEQFFGPGTRLTVL.

This clonotype was observed at least ten times. V is TRBV20-1 and J is TRBJ1-2, with D unresolved. CDR1 DFQATT and CDR2 SNEGSKA come from the germline V gene (reference sequence). With 6 bases removed from V and 5 bases from J, the gap between germline ends came to 34 bases. CDR3 size: 19 residues. The CDR3 spells CSARRQIYRSGPSQYGYTF. The CDR3 DNA reads as TGCAGTGCCCGACGCCAAATTTACCGGTCAGGCCCGTCCCAATATGGCTACACCTTC.

As concerns this clonotype: Since a much larger clone is just one base distant, this may be a read error. The gene calls are TRBV7-9 and TRBJ2-7; the match to TRBD2 covers 8 bases. This CDR3 is built from 15 residues. The V gene's germline CDR1 is SEHNR and CDR2 FQNEAQ (reference sequence). V trimming: 5 bases; J trimming: 7 bases; junction bases outside the gene matches: 13. CDR3 region: CASSTSGLAINEQYF. The CDR3 nucleotides read TGTGCCAGCAGCACAAGCGGACTAGCCATCAATGAGCAGTACTTC.

This clonotype showed up just a few times. This chain uses TRBV5-8 with TRBJ2-7, with D possibly called TRBD1 or TRBD2 (5 bases each). V was clipped by 3 bases and J by 3 bases, with 10 bases between them. CDR1 and CDR2 from the germline V gene are SGHTS and YDEGEE. The CDR3 runs to 13 residues. CDR3 nucleotides: TGTGCCAGCAGCTCCAGGGACCGCTACGAGCAGTACTTC. Protein sequence: CASSSRDRYEQYF.

As to this clonotype: A single base separates this from a much larger clone, so it may be a read error. The V and J genes are TRBV30 and TRBJ2-1; TRBD1 agrees at 9 bases. CDR3 length equals 13 residues. V lost 4 bases, J lost 12 bases, and 10 bases stayed unmatched. The germline CDR1 and CDR2 sequences are GTSNPN and SVGIG (reference sequence). CDR3: CAWKGTGNDGQFF. CDR3 DNA: TGTGCCTGGAAGGGGACAGGGAACGATGGGCAGTTCTTC.